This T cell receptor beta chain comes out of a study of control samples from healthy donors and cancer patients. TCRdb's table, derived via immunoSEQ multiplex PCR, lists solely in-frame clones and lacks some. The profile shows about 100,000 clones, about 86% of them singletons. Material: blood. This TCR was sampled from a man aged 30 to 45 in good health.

CDR3 loop: CASSLVGTGNGEQFF. The CDR3 coding sequence is TGTGCCAGCAGCTTAGTCGGGACAGGGAATGGCGAGCAGTTCTTC. The gene calls are TRBV11-1 and TRBJ2-1; TRBD1 matches 9 bases. CDR3 length equals 15 residues. Germline V CDR1 and CDR2: SGHAT, FQDESV (reference sequence). Unmatched junction bases numbered 8, after V lost 1 base and J lost 10 bases. Based on the CDR3 plus reference TRBV11-1 and TRBJ2-1, the full variable domain is EAEVAQSPRYKITEKSQAVAFWCDPISGHATLYWYRQILGQGPELLVQFQDESVVDDSQLPKDRFSAERLKGVDSTLKIQPAELGDSAMYLCASSLVGTGNGEQFFGPGTRLTVL.